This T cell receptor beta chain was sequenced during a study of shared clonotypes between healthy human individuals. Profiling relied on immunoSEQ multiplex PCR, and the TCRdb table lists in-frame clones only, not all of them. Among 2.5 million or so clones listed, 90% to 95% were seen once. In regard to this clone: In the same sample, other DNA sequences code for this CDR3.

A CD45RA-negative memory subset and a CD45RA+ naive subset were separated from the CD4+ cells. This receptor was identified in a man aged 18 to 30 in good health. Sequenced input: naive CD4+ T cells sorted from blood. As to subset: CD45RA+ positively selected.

The CDR3 nucleotides are TGTGCCACCAGCAGAGATCCCGGGGATACGCAGTATTTT. Translating gives CATSRDPGDTQYF. This chain links TRBV15 with TRBJ2-3; no clear D. The CDR3 has 13 amino acids. V lost 0 bases and J 6 bases, leaving 7 bases between the germline ends. CDR1 is LNHNV, CDR2 YYDKDF, per germline (reference sequence). Using reference TRBV15 and TRBJ2-3 for the parts outside the CDR3, the full variable domain is DAMVIQNPRYQVTQFGKPVTLSCSQTLNHNVMYWYQQKSSQAPKLLFHYYDKDFNNEADTPDNFQSRRPNTSFCFLDIRSPGLGDTAMYLCATSRDPGDTQYFGPGTRLTVL.